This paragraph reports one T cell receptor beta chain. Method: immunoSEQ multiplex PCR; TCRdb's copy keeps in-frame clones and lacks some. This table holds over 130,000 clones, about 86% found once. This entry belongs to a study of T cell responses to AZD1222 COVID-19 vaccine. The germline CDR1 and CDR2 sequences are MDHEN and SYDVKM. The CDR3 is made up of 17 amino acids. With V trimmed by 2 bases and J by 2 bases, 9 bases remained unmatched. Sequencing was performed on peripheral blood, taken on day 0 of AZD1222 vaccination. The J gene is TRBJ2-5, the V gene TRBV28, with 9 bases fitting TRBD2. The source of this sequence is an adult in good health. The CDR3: CASSLRLAEPEQETQYF. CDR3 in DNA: TGTGCCAGCAGTTTACGACTAGCGGAGCCCGAACAAGAGACCCAGTACTTC.